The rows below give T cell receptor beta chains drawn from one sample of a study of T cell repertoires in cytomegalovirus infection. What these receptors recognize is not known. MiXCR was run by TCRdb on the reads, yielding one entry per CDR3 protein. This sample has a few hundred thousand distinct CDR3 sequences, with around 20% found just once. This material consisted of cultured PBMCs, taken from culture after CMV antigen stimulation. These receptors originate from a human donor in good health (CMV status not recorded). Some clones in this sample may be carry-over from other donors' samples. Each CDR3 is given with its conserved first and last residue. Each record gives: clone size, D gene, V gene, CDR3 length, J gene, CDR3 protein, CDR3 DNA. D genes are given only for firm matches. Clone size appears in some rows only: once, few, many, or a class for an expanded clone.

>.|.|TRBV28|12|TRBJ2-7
CASSLRGTEQYF
TGTGCCAGCAGTTTACGAGGGACCGAGCAGTACTTC
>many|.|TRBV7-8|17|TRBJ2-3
CASSLRPSGIDTDTQYF
TGTGCCAGCAGCTTACGCCCCTCCGGGATAGACACAGATACGCAGTATTTT
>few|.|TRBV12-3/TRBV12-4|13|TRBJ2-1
CASSGLGSDEQFF
TGTGCCAGCAGTGGGCTAGGGAGCGATGAGCAGTTCTTC
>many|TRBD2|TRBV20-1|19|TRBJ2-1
CSGATLAGGPQSRSSEQFF
TGCAGTGGAGCGACACTAGCGGGAGGGCCACAATCCCGCTCGAGTGAGCAGTTCTTC
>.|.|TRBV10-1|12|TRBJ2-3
CASSERGDTQYF
TGCGCCAGCAGTGAGAGGGGAGATACGCAGTATTTT
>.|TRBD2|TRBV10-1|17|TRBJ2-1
CASSPTSGSRSYNEQFF
TGCGCCAGCAGTCCGACTAGCGGGAGCCGTAGTTACAATGAGCAGTTCTTC
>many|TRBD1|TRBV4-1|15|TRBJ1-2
CASRSTGQGAKGYTF
TGCGCCAGCAGATCGACGGGACAGGGGGCGAAGGGCTACACCTTC
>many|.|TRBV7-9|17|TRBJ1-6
CASSSHEGGGASSPLHF
TGTGCCAGCAGCTCCCATGAGGGAGGAGGCGCCAGCTCACCCCTCCACTTT
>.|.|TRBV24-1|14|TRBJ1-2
CATSDTRMYGGYTF
TGTGCCACCAGTGATACCAGGATGTACGGTGGCTACACCTTC
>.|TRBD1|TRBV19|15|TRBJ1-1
CASSPVDRFHTEAFF
TGTGCCAGTAGTCCAGTGGACAGGTTCCACACTGAAGCTTTCTTT
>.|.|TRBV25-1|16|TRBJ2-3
CASSEPGTLKADTQYF
TGTGCCAGCAGTGAGCCAGGGACACTGAAGGCAGATACGCAGTATTTT
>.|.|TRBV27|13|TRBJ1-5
CASRSGPGQPQHF
TGTGCCAGCAGGTCGGGTCCAGGCCAGCCCCAGCATTTT
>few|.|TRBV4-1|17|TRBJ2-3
CASSQPSSSVTTDTQYF
TGCGCCAGCAGCCAGCCGTCTAGCTCGGTAACCACAGATACGCAGTATTTT
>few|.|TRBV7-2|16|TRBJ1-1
CASSSWGAKGNTEAFF
TGTGCCAGCAGCTCGTGGGGGGCCAAGGGGAACACTGAAGCTTTCTTT
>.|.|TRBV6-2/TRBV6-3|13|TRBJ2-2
CASSMTETGELFF
TGTGCCAGCAGTATGACCGAAACCGGGGAGCTGTTTTTT
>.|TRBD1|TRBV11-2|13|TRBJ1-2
CASSSGQGTFYTF
TGTGCCAGCAGCTCAGGACAGGGCACTTTCTACACCTTC
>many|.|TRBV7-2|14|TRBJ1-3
CASSLQVSGNTIYF
TGTGCCAGCAGCTTACAGGTTTCTGGAAACACCATATATTTT
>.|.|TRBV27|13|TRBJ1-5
CASSMRWDQPQHF
TGTGCCAGCAGCATGAGGTGGGATCAGCCCCAGCATTTT
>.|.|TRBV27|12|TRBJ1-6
CASSLPGLPLHF
TGTGCCAGCAGTTTACCAGGTTTACCCCTCCACTTT
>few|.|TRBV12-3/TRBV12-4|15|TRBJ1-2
CASSLTWTKNYGYTF
TGTGCCAGCAGTTTAACCTGGACAAAAAACTATGGCTACACCTTC
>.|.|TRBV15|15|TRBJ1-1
CATSRREGLRTEAFF
TGTGCCACCAGCCGCAGGGAGGGCCTACGGACTGAAGCTTTCTTT
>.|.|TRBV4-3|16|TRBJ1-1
CASSQDSEVAQSEAFF
TGCGCCAGCAGCCAAGATAGTGAGGTGGCCCAGTCTGAAGCTTTCTTT
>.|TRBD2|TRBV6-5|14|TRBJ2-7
CASSYGTSVYEQYF
TGTGCCAGCAGTTACGGGACTAGCGTCTACGAGCAGTACTTC
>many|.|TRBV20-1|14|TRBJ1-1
CSARNRGSGPEAFF
TGCAGTGCTAGGAATCGGGGGAGTGGACCTGAAGCTTTCTTT
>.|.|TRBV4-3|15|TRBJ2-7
CASSQDRTTYYEQYF
TGCGCCAGCAGCCAAGATCGGACTACCTACTACGAGCAGTACTTC
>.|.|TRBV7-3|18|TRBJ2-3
CASSPRGAATPVTDTQYF
TGTGCCAGCAGCCCCAGGGGGGCAGCCACCCCCGTTACAGATACGCAGTATTTT
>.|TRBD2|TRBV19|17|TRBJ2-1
CASSPSLGGLLYNEQFF
TGTGCCAGTAGTCCCTCCCTTGGGGGACTACTCTACAATGAGCAGTTCTTC
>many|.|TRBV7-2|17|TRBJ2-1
CASSLPLGADINNEQFF
TGTGCCAGCAGCCTACCCCTAGGGGCGGACATTAACAATGAGCAGTTCTTC
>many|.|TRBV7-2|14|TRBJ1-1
CASSLQSLNTEAFF
TGTGCCAGCAGCTTACAGTCGTTGAACACTGAAGCTTTCTTT
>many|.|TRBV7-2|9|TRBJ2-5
CASGETQYF
TGTGCCAGCGGAGAGACCCAGTACTTC
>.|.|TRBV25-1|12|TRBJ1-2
CASNSGGFGYTF
TGTGCCAGCAACAGCGGGGGGTTCGGCTACACCTTC
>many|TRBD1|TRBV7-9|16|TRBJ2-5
CASSLGRRDRGETQYF
TGTGCCAGCAGCTTAGGACGCCGGGACAGGGGTGAGACCCAGTACTTC
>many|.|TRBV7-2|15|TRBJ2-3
CASSLANRFTDTQYF
TGTGCCAGCAGCTTAGCGAACAGGTTCACAGATACGCAGTATTTT
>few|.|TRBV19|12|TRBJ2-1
CASSIRGAEQFF
TGTGCCAGTAGTATCAGGGGTGCTGAGCAGTTCTTC
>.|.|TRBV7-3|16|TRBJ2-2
CASSSTPGDSTGELFF
TGTGCCAGCAGCTCAACGCCGGGAGATAGCACCGGGGAGCTGTTTTTT
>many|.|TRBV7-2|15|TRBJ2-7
CASSLGGVSSYEQYF
TGTGCCAGCAGCTTAGGCGGGGTGAGCTCCTACGAGCAGTACTTC
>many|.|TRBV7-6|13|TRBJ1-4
CASSLDRGEKLFF
TGTGCCAGCAGCTTAGATAGGGGTGAAAAACTGTTTTTT
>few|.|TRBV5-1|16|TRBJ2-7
CASSAIRAAGLYEQYF
TGCGCCAGCAGCGCGATCAGAGCGGCAGGCCTCTATGAGCAGTACTTC
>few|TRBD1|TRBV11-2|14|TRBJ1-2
CASSLEYRGHGYTF
TGTGCCAGCAGCTTAGAATACAGGGGACATGGCTACACCTTC
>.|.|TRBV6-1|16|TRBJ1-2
CASSEWGPKREYGYTF
TGTGCCAGCAGTGAATGGGGACCGAAAAGGGAATATGGCTACACCTTC
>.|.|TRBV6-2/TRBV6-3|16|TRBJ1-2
CASSYSNTPLNYGYTF
TGTGCCAGCAGTTACTCGAATACACCGCTCAACTATGGCTACACCTTC
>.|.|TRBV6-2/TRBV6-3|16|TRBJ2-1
CASRTRTGSSYNEQFF
TGTGCCAGCAGAACACGGACGGGGAGCTCCTACAATGAGCAGTTCTTC
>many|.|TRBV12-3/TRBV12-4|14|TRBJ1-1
CASSLMEGNTEAFF
TGTGCCAGCAGTTTGATGGAGGGGAACACTGAAGCTTTCTTT
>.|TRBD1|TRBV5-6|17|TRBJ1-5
CASSLGTGGASNQPQHF
TGTGCCAGCAGCTTGGGGACAGGGGGAGCGAGCAATCAGCCCCAGCATTTT
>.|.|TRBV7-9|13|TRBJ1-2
CASSLGEHYGYTF
TGTGCCAGCAGCTTAGGGGAACACTATGGCTACACCTTC
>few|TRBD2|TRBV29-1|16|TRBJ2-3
CSAVSPSGSAPDTQYF
TGCAGCGCTGTATCTCCCAGCGGGAGTGCTCCAGATACGCAGTATTTT
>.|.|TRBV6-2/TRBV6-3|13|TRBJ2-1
CASSYEEKEREFF
TGTGCCAGCAGTTACGAGGAGAAAGAAAGGGAGTTCTTC
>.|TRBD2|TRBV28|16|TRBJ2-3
CASSFLLAGGGDTQYF
TGTGCCAGCAGTTTCCTCCTAGCGGGAGGTGGAGATACGCAGTATTTT
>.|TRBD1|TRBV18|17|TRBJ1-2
CASSPPPGQGDLYGYTF
TGTGCCAGCTCACCACCCCCGGGACAGGGAGATCTCTATGGCTACACCTTC